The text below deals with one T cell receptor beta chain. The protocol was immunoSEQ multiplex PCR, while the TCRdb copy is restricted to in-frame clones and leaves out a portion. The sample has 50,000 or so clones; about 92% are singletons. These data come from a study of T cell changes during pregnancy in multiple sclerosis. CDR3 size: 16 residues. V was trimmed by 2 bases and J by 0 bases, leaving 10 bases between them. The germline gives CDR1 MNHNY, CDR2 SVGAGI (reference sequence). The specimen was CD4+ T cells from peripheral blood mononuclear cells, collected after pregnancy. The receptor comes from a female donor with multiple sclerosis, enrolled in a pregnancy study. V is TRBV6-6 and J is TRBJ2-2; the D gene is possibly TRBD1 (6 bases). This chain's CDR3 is CASSYRTATNTGELFF. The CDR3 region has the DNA TGTGCCAGCAGTTACCGGACAGCAACGAACACCGGGGAGCTGTTTTTT.